The rows below give T cell receptor beta chains drawn from one sample of a study of human T cells and chemical hapten exposure. TCRdb ran MiXCR on the RACE reads and lists one entry per CDR3 protein. The sample has 55,000 to 80,000 distinct CDR3 sequences, about 11% seen once. Source: whole blood, taken in connection with sensitization to the hapten diphenylcyclopropenone (DPC). The source is a woman in her 30s with alopecia areata. Some clones in this sample may be carry-over from other donors' samples. Each CDR3 is given without its conserved first and last residue. Fields, in order: J gene, V gene, CDR3 protein.

TRBJ1-6 | TRBV10-3 | AISESWQLNSPLH
TRBJ1-6 | TRBV28 | ASSLSGQLNSPLH
TRBJ2-1 | TRBV24-1 | ATSDLYFRGLAGGKTYNEQF
TRBJ2-3 | TRBV7-7 | ASSPTSVGTDTQY
TRBJ2-7 | TRBV12-3/TRBV12-4 | ASSDTFTEQY
TRBJ2-1 | TRBV3-1 | ASSHRDFSNEQF
TRBJ1-2 | TRBV14 | ASSPPGAGQGDGYT
TRBJ1-1 | TRBV6-6 | ASSYSQGSEAF
TRBJ2-1 | TRBV6-1 | ASGTSGTYNEQF
TRBJ2-7 | TRBV2 | ASSESLAGGYEQY
TRBJ1-5 | TRBV5-5 | ASSLEGYSNQPQH
TRBJ1-5 | TRBV12-3/TRBV12-4 | ASSSGTGGDSNQPQH
TRBJ1-1 | TRBV7-6 | ASSLAPREAEGWTEAF
TRBJ2-7 | TRBV28 | ASRGAGTSYEQY
TRBJ2-1 | TRBV7-2 | ASSSLPVGNEQF
TRBJ1-5 | TRBV3-1 | ASSQDRQPQH
TRBJ2-1 | TRBV7-6 | ASSLGGAGARLYNEQF
TRBJ2-7 | TRBV28 | ASISRENYEQY
TRBJ2-4 | TRBV7-6 | ASSLRAWCGRLAKNIQY
TRBJ2-1 | TRBV6-2/TRBV6-3 | ASTPQGGTSSYNEQF
TRBJ2-2 | TRBV19 | ASSATGGAYTGELF
TRBJ2-2 | TRBV3-1 | ASSQPDRNGELF
TRBJ2-2 | TRBV15 | ATSRLGRELF
TRBJ2-7 | TRBV7-8 | ASSFVSVKNYEQY
TRBJ1-1 | TRBV3-1 | ASSQRGWAGGTEAF
TRBJ2-1 | TRBV28 | ASRPPGGPSGVEQF
TRBJ1-5 | TRBV5-8 | ASSLVTRTSSNQPQH
TRBJ2-5 | TRBV6-2/TRBV6-3 | ASSYKGLAGLPVTQY
TRBJ2-1 | TRBV29-1 | SVKSGVRQF
TRBJ2-3 | TRBV7-6 | ASSAAGGTDTQY
TRBJ2-1 | TRBV4-3 | ASSQRASGPGNEQF
TRBJ2-2 | TRBV15 | ATSRAGLAGRTGELF
TRBJ1-1 | TRBV28 | ASSFVWVPVEAF
TRBJ2-4 | TRBV5-1 | ASTPGTAKNIQY
TRBJ2-4 | TRBV7-2 | ASSLFKNIQY
TRBJ1-1 | TRBV28 | AIRLSTTEAF
TRBJ2-7 | TRBV7-9 | ASSSAGSQSGKQY
TRBJ1-1 | TRBV24-1 | ATSAIEPHGAF
TRBJ1-4 | TRBV6-2/TRBV6-3 | ASSHPGTGNEKLF
TRBJ2-2 | TRBV6-1 | ASSEARIFTGELF
TRBJ2-1 | TRBV7-2 | ASSLGRGEVNNEQF
TRBJ1-2 | TRBV19 | ASRSGTAYGYT
TRBJ2-3 | TRBV29-1 | SGCPGQGVGVTDTQY
TRBJ2-7 | TRBV11-2 | ASSLGSGYEQY
TRBJ2-1 | TRBV18 | ASSRWREVVNNEQF
TRBJ2-7 | TRBV7-9 | ASSLGQNSYEQY
TRBJ1-1 | TRBV6-1 | ASSARTGNTEAF
TRBJ2-1 | TRBV10-3 | AINQDDSYNEQF
TRBJ2-7 | TRBV28 | ASRVTGTGSPYEQY
TRBJ2-4 | TRBV7-2 | ASSLTSGRSVTKNIQY
TRBJ2-4 | TRBV28 | ASTPGGRENIQY
TRBJ1-1 | TRBV6-1 | ASNRDRGIEAF
TRBJ2-7 | TRBV27 | ASSSTRDAYEQY